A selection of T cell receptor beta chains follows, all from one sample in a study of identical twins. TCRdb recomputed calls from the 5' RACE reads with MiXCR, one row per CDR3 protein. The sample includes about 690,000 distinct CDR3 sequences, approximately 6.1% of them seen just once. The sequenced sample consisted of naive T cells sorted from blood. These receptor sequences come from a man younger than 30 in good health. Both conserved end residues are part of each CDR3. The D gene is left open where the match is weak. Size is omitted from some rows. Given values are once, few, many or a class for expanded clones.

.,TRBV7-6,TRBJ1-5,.,CASSQDVAFNSNQPQHF,TGTGCCAGCAGCCAGGATGTGGCATTCAATAGCAATCAGCCCCAGCATTTT
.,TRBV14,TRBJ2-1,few,CASSQGDRRPNEQFF,TGTGCCAGCAGCCAGGGTGACCGCCGACCCAATGAGCAGTTCTTC
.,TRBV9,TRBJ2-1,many,CASSVVARGGIYEQFF,TGTGCCAGCAGCGTAGTTGCCAGAGGAGGAATCTATGAGCAGTTCTTC
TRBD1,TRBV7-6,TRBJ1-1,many,CASSFILGTGSMNTEAFF,TGTGCCAGCAGCTTCATTTTAGGGACAGGCTCAATGAACACTGAAGCTTTCTTT
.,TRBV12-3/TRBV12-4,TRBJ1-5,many,CASSSQAPEPQHF,TGTGCCAGCAGTTCCCAGGCTCCAGAGCCCCAGCATTTT
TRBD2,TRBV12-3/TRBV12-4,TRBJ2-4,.,CASSSRGGNIQYF,TGTGCCAGCAGTTCCCGGGGGGGGAACATTCAGTACTTC
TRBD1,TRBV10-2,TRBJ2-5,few,CASSESHRGSGETQYF,TGCGCCAGCAGTGAGTCGCACAGGGGTAGTGGGGAGACCCAGTACTTC
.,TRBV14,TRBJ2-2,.,CASSPPTRGAFNTGELFF,TGTGCCAGCAGCCCCCCCACGAGAGGGGCATTCAACACCGGGGAGCTGTTTTTT
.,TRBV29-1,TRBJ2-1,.,CMVGSYNEQFF,TGTATGGTCGGCTCCTACAATGAGCAGTTCTTC
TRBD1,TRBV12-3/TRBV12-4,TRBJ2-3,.,CAITVPSGTGDPKGDTQYF,TGTGCCATTACCGTACCGTCCGGGACAGGGGACCCCAAGGGGGATACGCAGTATTTT
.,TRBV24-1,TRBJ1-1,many,CATSDLLGEEAFF,TGTGCCACCAGTGATTTGCTTGGGGAGGAAGCTTTCTTT
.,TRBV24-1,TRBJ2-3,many,CATSDLSSGLSDTQYF,TGTGCCACCAGTGATCTCAGTAGCGGACTATCAGATACGCAGTATTTT
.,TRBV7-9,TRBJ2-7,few,CASSKPTPGEQYF,TGTGCCAGCAGCAAACCCACCCCAGGAGAGCAGTACTTC
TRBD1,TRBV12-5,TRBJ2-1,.,CASGRPGQGIWGQFF,TGTGCTAGTGGTCGCCCGGGACAGGGTATTTGGGGACAGTTCTTC
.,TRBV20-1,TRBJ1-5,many,CSAPDLEGNQPQHF,TGCAGTGCCCCCGACCTGGAAGGCAATCAGCCCCAGCATTTT
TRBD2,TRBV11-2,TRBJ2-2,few,CASRPTREDTAELFF,TGTGCCAGCAGACCCACGCGGGAGGACACCGCCGAGCTGTTTTTT
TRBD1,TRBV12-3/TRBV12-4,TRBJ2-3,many,CASTPTRGRDADTQYF,TGTGCCAGCACCCCGACCAGGGGGCGCGACGCAGATACGCAGTATTTT
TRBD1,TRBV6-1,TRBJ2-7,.,CASSRDRTLYEQYF,TGTGCCAGCTCCAGGGACAGGACGCTCTACGAGCAGTACTTC
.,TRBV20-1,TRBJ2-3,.,CSARSETSTDTQYF,TGCAGTGCTAGATCCGAAACTAGCACAGATACGCAGTATTTT
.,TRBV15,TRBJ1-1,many,CATSRDGRVPEAFF,TGTGCCACCAGCAGAGATGGCAGGGTCCCTGAAGCTTTCTTT
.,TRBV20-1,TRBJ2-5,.,CSVPTQETQYF,TGCAGTGTCCCGACCCAAGAGACCCAGTACTTC
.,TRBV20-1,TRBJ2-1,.,CSATQSSYNEQFF,TGCAGTGCTACCCAGAGCTCCTACAATGAGCAGTTCTTC
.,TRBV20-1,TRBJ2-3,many,CSATILVTDTQYF,TGCAGTGCAACGATTTTGGTAACAGATACGCAGTATTTT
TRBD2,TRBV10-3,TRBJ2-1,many,CAIPGVPGGPLYNEQFF,TGTGCCATCCCGGGGGTTCCGGGAGGGCCGCTGTACAATGAGCAGTTCTTC
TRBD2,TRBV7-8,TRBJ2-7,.,CASSLSAGLAVTYEQYF,TGTGCCAGCAGCTTATCGGCGGGACTAGCGGTAACCTACGAGCAGTACTTC
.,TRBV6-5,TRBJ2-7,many,CASSYGPTYEQYF,TGTGCCAGCAGTTACGGACCCACCTACGAGCAGTACTTC
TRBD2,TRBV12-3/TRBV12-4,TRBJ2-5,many,CASSSPAGVGETQYF,TGTGCCAGCAGTTCCCCAGCGGGAGTTGGGGAGACCCAGTACTTC
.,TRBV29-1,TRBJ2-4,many,CSVEGLGSAIQYF,TGCAGCGTTGAAGGATTGGGCTCCGCCATTCAGTACTTC
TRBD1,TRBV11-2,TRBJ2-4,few,CASSLDRGAKNIQYF,TGTGCCAGCAGCTTAGACAGGGGGGCCAAAAACATTCAGTACTTC
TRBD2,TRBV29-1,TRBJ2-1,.,CSVELVAGTDNEQFF,TGCAGCGTCGAACTGGTAGCGGGGACGGACAATGAGCAGTTCTTC
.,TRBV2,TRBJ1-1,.,CASSVRGPNTEAFF,TGTGCCAGCAGTGTAAGGGGCCCTAACACTGAAGCTTTCTTT
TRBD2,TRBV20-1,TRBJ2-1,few,CSATTFGLAGEQFF,TGCAGTGCTACAACTTTTGGACTAGCGGGTGAGCAGTTCTTC
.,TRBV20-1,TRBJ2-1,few,CSVRRMTYNEQFF,TGCAGTGTACGGAGGATGACCTACAATGAGCAGTTCTTC
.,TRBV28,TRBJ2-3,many,CASGEGLTDTQYF,TGTGCCAGCGGCGAGGGGCTCACAGATACGCAGTATTTT
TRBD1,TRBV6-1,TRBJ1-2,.,CASAETGWEGYTF,TGTGCCAGCGCAGAGACAGGGTGGGAGGGCTACACCTTC
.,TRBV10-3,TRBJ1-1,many,CAISEGGGVNTEAFF,TGTGCCATCAGTGAGGGAGGGGGTGTGAACACTGAAGCTTTCTTT
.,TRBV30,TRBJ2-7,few,CAWGSGSYEQYF,TGTGCCTGGGGAAGCGGAAGCTACGAGCAGTACTTC
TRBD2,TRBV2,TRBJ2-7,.,CASEREGKAYEQYF,TGTGCCAGCGAGCGGGAGGGTAAGGCCTACGAGCAGTACTTC
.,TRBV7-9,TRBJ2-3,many,CASSPVTGNTDTQYF,TGTGCCAGCAGCCCGGTCACAGGGAACACAGATACGCAGTATTTT
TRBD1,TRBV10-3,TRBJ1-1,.,CATKGGQGMDTEAFF,TGTGCTACAAAAGGGGGACAGGGGATGGACACTGAAGCTTTCTTT
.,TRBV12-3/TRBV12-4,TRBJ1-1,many,CASSLSRYTEAFF,TGTGCCAGCAGTTTGTCGCGATACACTGAAGCTTTCTTT
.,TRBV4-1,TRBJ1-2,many,CASSQDRRRFF,TGCGCCAGCAGCCAAGATAGGCGACGGTTCTTC
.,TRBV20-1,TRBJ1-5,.,CSPSYAGHNQPQHF,TGCAGTCCATCGTACGCGGGACACAATCAGCCCCAGCATTTT
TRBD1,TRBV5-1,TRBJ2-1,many,CASSGQGSSYNEQFF,TGCGCCAGCAGCGGACAGGGTAGCTCCTACAATGAGCAGTTCTTC
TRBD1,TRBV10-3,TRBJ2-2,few,CAIRSGDRVPGELFF,TGTGCCATCAGGTCGGGGGACAGGGTCCCCGGGGAGCTGTTTTTT
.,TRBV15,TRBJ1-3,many,CATSRETALNPSGNTIYF,TGTGCCACCAGCAGAGAAACAGCGCTAAACCCCTCTGGAAACACCATATATTTT
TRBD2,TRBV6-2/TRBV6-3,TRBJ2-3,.,CASSGGLPNTDTQYF,TGTGCCAGCAGCGGGGGACTACCGAACACAGATACGCAGTATTTT
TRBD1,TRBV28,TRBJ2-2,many,CASKQGDLNTGELFF,TGTGCCAGCAAACAGGGGGACCTAAACACCGGGGAGCTGTTTTTT
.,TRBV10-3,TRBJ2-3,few,CAIRGVADTQYF,TGTGCCATCCGGGGAGTGGCAGATACGCAGTATTTT
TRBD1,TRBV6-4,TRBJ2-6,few,CASSGTGTGVTGANVLTF,TGTGCCAGCAGTGGAACTGGGACAGGCGTAACTGGGGCCAACGTCCTGACTTTC
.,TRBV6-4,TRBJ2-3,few,CASGIQGADTQYF,TGTGCCAGCGGAATACAGGGCGCAGATACGCAGTATTTT